This T cell receptor beta chain derives from a study of blood T cell repertoires in COVID-19. Study summary: From the United States, Italy and Spain came samples of acute and convalescent COVID-19. PBMCs, B-cell-depleted T cells, or T cells provided the cDNA or gDNA that made up the material.

Between the trimmed V and J ends, which lost 8 bases and 0 bases, there was a span of 17 bases. Germline V gives CDR1 KGHSH, CDR2 LQKENI. The CDR3 has 17 amino acids. Study processing details: Nucleated cell counts were estimated from reference gene primer amplification. Clones were read by immunoSEQ multiplex PCR, and TCRdb kept only the in-frame ones, dropping some. That table gives V, J and clone size, and the DNA gave D and trimming. Of roughly 86,000 clones in the sample, approximately 80% were seen once. The sample holds one count of this clone. The V call is TRBV18, the J call TRBJ2-6; D is ambiguous. Sequencing was performed on peripheral blood. The clonotype comes from a woman between 70 and 85 years old with acute or convalescent COVID-19. The CDR3 is CASTRTISSSGANVLTF. In nucleotides, the CDR3 is TGTGCCAGCACCCGAACGATTTCGAGCTCTGGGGCCAACGTCCTGACTTTC.